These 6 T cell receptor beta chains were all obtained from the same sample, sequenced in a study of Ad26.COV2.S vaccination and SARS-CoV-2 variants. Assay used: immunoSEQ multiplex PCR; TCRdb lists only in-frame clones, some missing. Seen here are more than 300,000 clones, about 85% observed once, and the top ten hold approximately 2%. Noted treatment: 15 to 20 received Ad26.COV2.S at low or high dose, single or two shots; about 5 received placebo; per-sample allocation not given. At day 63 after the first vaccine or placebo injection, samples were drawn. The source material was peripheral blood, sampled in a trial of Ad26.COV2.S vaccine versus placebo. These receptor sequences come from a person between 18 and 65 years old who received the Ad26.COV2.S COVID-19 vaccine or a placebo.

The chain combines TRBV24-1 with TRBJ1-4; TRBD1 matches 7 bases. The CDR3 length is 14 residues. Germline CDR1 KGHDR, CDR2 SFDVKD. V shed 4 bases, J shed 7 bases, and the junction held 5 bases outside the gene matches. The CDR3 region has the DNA TGTGCCACCAGTGAATCAGGGGGGAGTGAAAAACTGTTTTTT. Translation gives CATSESGGSEKLFF.

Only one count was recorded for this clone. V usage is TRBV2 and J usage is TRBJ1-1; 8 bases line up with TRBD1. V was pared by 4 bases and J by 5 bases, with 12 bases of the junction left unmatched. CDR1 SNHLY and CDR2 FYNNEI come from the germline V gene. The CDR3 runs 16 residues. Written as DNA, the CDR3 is TGTGCCAGCAGTGCTCGACAGGGGAGGGAAGGTACTGAAGCTTTCTTT. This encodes CASSARQGREGTEAFF.

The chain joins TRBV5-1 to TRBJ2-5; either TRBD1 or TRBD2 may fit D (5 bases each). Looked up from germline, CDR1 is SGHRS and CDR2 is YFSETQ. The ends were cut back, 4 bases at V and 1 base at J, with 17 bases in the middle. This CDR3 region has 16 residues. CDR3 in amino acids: CASSTGLNPLQETQYF. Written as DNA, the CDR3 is TGCGCCAGCAGCACAGGACTCAACCCCCTCCAAGAGACCCAGTACTTC. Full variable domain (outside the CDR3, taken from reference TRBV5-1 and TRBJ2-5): KAGVTQTPRYLIKTRGQQVTLSCSPISGHRSVSWYQQTPGQGLQFLFEYFSETQRNKGNFPGRFSGRQFSNSRSEMNVSTLELGDSALYLCASSTGLNPLQETQYFGPGTRLLVL.

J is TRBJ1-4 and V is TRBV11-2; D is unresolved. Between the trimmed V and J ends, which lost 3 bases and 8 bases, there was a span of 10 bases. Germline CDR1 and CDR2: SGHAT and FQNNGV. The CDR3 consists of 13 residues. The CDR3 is CASSFQFGEKLFF. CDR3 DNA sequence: TGTGCCAGCAGCTTTCAATTTGGGGAAAAACTGTTTTTT.

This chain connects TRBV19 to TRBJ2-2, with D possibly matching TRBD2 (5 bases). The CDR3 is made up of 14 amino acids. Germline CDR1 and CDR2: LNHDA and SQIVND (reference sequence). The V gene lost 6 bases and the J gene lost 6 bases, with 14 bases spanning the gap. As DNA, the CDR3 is TGTGCCAGTAGGAAGGGAGACGCGGCCGGGGAGCTGTTTTTT. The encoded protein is CASRKGDAAGELFF.

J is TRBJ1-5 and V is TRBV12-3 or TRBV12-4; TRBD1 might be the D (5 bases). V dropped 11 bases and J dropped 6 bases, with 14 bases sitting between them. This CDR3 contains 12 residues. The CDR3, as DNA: TGTGCCTCATCATGGGGGGGTCAGCCCCAGCATTTT. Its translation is CASSWGGQPQHF.